These T cell receptor beta chains were read from a single sample in a study of T cell clusters in autoimmune cytopenias. For each CDR3 protein, TCRdb gives one entry from its re-call of the multiplex PCR reads, without DNA. This repertoire comprises some 8,000 distinct CDR3 sequences; its ten largest clones make up 20% to 25%. Source material: peripheral blood. The source is a human donor with an autoimmune cytopenia or autoimmune hepatitis (not recorded which). Each CDR3 is given with its conserved first and last residue. Each record gives: CDR3 protein, CDR3 length, V gene, J gene, clone size. The size of a clone is reported for some rows only, either as once, few or many, or as a class for expanded clones.

CDR3aa: CASRGTGNYEQYF
len: 13
v_gene: TRBV27
j_gene: TRBJ2-7
abundance: medium-sized

CDR3aa: CASSLDSAGPNTEAFF
len: 16
v_gene: TRBV7-9
j_gene: TRBJ1-1
abundance: .

CDR3aa: CSARQGAGELFF
len: 12
v_gene: TRBV20-1
j_gene: TRBJ2-2
abundance: .

CDR3aa: CATSDPNTGELFF
len: 13
v_gene: TRBV24-1
j_gene: TRBJ2-2
abundance: .

CDR3aa: CATEGRYEQYF
len: 11
v_gene: TRBV6-1
j_gene: TRBJ2-7
abundance: .

CDR3aa: CARSLCQGTPYSNQPQHF
len: 18
v_gene: TRBV7-9
j_gene: TRBJ1-5
abundance: .

CDR3aa: CASSLLGESGYTF
len: 13
v_gene: TRBV12-3/TRBV12-4
j_gene: TRBJ1-2
abundance: medium-sized

CDR3aa: CSARSGASGARDEQFF
len: 16
v_gene: TRBV20-1
j_gene: TRBJ2-1
abundance: medium-sized

CDR3aa: CASGGTANQPQHF
len: 13
v_gene: TRBV6-5
j_gene: TRBJ1-5
abundance: .

CDR3aa: CASSYSQLYTEAFF
len: 14
v_gene: TRBV6-6
j_gene: TRBJ1-1
abundance: medium-sized

CDR3aa: CASSAGQGISEQYF
len: 14
v_gene: TRBV2
j_gene: TRBJ2-7
abundance: .

CDR3aa: CASSNRRARGIYEQYF
len: 16
v_gene: TRBV11-2
j_gene: TRBJ2-7
abundance: medium-sized

CDR3aa: CASSLSGQETQYF
len: 13
v_gene: TRBV5-1
j_gene: TRBJ2-5
abundance: .

CDR3aa: CASTLDRASGELFF
len: 14
v_gene: TRBV7-9
j_gene: TRBJ2-2
abundance: .

CDR3aa: CSVGQDYGYTF
len: 11
v_gene: TRBV29-1
j_gene: TRBJ1-2
abundance: medium-sized

CDR3aa: CSADGGGPYNEQFF
len: 14
v_gene: TRBV20-1
j_gene: TRBJ2-1
abundance: medium-sized

CDR3aa: CASSLSESYNEQFF
len: 14
v_gene: TRBV27
j_gene: TRBJ2-1
abundance: .

CDR3aa: CASGTGVSALHF
len: 12
v_gene: TRBV30
j_gene: TRBJ1-6
abundance: .

CDR3aa: CASSLGLYSTDTQYF
len: 15
v_gene: TRBV5-4
j_gene: TRBJ2-3
abundance: medium-sized

CDR3aa: CASATTGTSHGYTF
len: 14
v_gene: TRBV19
j_gene: TRBJ1-2
abundance: medium-sized

CDR3aa: CASSFRGLRPYEQYF
len: 15
v_gene: TRBV5-6
j_gene: TRBJ2-7
abundance: .

CDR3aa: CSVDREGIGGYTF
len: 13
v_gene: TRBV29-1
j_gene: TRBJ1-2
abundance: medium-sized

CDR3aa: CASSQGRGTGWNEQFF
len: 16
v_gene: TRBV14
j_gene: TRBJ2-1
abundance: .

CDR3aa: CSAEDRLGSYEQYF
len: 14
v_gene: TRBV20-1
j_gene: TRBJ2-7
abundance: medium-sized

CDR3aa: CSAKGGQANNYGYTF
len: 15
v_gene: TRBV20-1
j_gene: TRBJ1-2
abundance: .

CDR3aa: CASTSPAGGNEKLFF
len: 15
v_gene: TRBV10-2
j_gene: TRBJ1-4
abundance: .

CDR3aa: CASSAPGQAPYGYTF
len: 15
v_gene: TRBV19
j_gene: TRBJ1-2
abundance: .

CDR3aa: CASSFSTWAGGMGTNTGELFF
len: 21
v_gene: TRBV7-9
j_gene: TRBJ2-2
abundance: .

CDR3aa: CASSLVGQATNEKLFF
len: 16
v_gene: TRBV5-6
j_gene: TRBJ1-4
abundance: .

CDR3aa: CASSLTGQGYTEAFF
len: 15
v_gene: TRBV5-1
j_gene: TRBJ1-1
abundance: .

CDR3aa: CASSQTRANTGELFF
len: 15
v_gene: TRBV2
j_gene: TRBJ2-2
abundance: .

CDR3aa: CASSRTSGTGYWEQYF
len: 16
v_gene: TRBV27
j_gene: TRBJ2-7
abundance: medium-sized

CDR3aa: CASSSTPGQGTGANVLTF
len: 18
v_gene: TRBV28
j_gene: TRBJ2-6
abundance: .

CDR3aa: CASRGGQDPFHEQYF
len: 15
v_gene: TRBV12-3/TRBV12-4
j_gene: TRBJ2-7
abundance: .

CDR3aa: CASSAQVTYEQYF
len: 13
v_gene: TRBV11-2
j_gene: TRBJ2-7
abundance: medium-sized

CDR3aa: CASSWSSGSRYEQYF
len: 15
v_gene: TRBV5-1
j_gene: TRBJ2-7
abundance: .

CDR3aa: CASSSYNSPLHF
len: 12
v_gene: TRBV13
j_gene: TRBJ1-6
abundance: .

CDR3aa: CASSQVGGQGAYEQYF
len: 16
v_gene: TRBV7-9
j_gene: TRBJ2-7
abundance: .

CDR3aa: CASSFQTGGGYEQYF
len: 15
v_gene: TRBV27
j_gene: TRBJ2-7
abundance: medium-sized

CDR3aa: CASSNRDIVNEKLFF
len: 15
v_gene: TRBV21-1
j_gene: TRBJ1-4
abundance: .

CDR3aa: CASSPGQGTFEQFF
len: 14
v_gene: TRBV7-9
j_gene: TRBJ2-1
abundance: .

CDR3aa: CASSQRTWGTPGLRAHTDTQYF
len: 22
v_gene: TRBV14
j_gene: TRBJ2-3
abundance: .

CDR3aa: CSVGGGNTEAFF
len: 12
v_gene: TRBV29-1
j_gene: TRBJ1-1
abundance: .

CDR3aa: CASSLTGTSAINEQFF
len: 16
v_gene: TRBV6-1
j_gene: TRBJ2-1
abundance: .